This T cell receptor beta chain was obtained from a study of cytomegalovirus exposure and HLA in healthy donors. Study summary: Early release data held around 80 million unique TCRs from HLA-typed donors. Findings and limits, study-wide: Per published reports, the classifier diagnosed cytomegalovirus status with high specificity and sensitivity. A later analysis showed that HLA-associated TCR beta chains had undergone more clonal expansion than equally common others.

The PCR employed 60 Vbeta primers together with 13 Jbeta primers. Repertoires were generated with immunoSEQ multiplex PCR, while TCRdb's copy carries only in-frame clones and drops some. Altogether 130,000 to 150,000 clones are present, around four fifths being singletons, with the ten largest covering approximately 2.1%. As regards this clone: Its target is not known.

The CDR3 runs 12 residues. Germline-derived CDR1 and CDR2 are SEHNR and FQNEAQ (reference sequence). Trimming cost V 5 bases and J 6 bases, with 9 bases left between them. Sequencing was performed on PBMCs. The chain couples TRBV7-9 to TRBJ2-3; no reliable D call. This receptor was taken from a man in his thirties or forties in good health and CMV-seronegative. CDR3 in amino acids: CASSPSSDTQYF. In DNA form, the CDR3 reads TGTGCCAGCAGCCCCTCGTCCGATACGCAGTATTTT.